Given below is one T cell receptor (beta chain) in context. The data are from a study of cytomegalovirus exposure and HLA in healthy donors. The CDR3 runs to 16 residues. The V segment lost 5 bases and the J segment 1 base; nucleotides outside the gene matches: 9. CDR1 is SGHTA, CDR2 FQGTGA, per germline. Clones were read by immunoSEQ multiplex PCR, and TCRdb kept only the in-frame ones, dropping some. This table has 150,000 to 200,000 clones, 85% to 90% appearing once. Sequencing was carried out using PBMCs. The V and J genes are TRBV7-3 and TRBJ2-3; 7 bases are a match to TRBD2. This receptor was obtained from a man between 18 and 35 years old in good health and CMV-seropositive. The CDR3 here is CASSIGTIKGTDTQYF. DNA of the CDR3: TGTGCCAGCAGCATAGGGACTATAAAAGGCACAGATACGCAGTATTTT.